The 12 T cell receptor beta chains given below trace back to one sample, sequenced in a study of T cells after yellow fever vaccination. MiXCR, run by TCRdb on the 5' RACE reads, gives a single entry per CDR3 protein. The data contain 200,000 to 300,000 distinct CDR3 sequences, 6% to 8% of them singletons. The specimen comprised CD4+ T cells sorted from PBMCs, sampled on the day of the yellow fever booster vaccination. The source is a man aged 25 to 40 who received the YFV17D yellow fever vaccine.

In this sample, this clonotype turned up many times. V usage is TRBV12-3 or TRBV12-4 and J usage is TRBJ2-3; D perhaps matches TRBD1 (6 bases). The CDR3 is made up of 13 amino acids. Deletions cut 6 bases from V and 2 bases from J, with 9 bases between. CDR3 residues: CASSRDTTDTQYF. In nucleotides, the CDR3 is TGTGCCAGCAGCAGGGACACCACAGATACGCAGTATTTT.

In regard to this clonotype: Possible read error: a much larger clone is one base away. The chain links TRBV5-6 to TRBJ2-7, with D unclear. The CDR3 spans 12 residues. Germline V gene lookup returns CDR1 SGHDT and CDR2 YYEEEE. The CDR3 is CASSRQNYEHYF. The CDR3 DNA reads TGTGCCAGCAGCCGGCAGAATTACGAGCACTACTTC.

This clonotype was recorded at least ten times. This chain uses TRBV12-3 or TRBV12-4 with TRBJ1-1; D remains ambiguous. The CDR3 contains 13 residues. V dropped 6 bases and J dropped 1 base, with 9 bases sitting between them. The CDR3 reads CASSFRENTEAFF. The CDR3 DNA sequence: TGTGCCAGCAGCTTTAGGGAGAACACTGAAGCTTTCTTT.

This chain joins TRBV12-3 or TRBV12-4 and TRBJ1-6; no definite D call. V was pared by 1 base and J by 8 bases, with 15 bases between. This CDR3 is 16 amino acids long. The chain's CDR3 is CASSLGLGGMDSPLHF. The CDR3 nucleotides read TGTGCCAGCAGTTTAGGTTTGGGAGGGATGGATTCACCCCTCCACTTT.

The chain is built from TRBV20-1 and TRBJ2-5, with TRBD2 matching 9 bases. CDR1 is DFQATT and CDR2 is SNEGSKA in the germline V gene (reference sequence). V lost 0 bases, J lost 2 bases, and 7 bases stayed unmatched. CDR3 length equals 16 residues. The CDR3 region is CSARDLLAGTQETQYF. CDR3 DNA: TGCAGTGCTAGAGATCTTCTAGCGGGGACGCAAGAGACCCAGTACTTC.

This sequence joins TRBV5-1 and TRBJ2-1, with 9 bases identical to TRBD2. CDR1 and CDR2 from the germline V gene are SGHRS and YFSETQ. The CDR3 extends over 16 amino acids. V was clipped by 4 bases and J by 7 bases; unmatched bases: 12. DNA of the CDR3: TGCGCCAGCAGCCCGGTCGACAGTCTAGCGGGGAATGAGCAGTTCTTC. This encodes CASSPVDSLAGNEQFF.

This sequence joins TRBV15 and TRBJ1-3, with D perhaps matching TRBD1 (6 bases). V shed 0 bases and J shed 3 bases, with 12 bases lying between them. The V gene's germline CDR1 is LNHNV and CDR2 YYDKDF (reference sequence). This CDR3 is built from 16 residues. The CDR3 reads CATSRDQGKGGNTIYF. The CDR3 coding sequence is TGTGCCACCAGCAGAGATCAGGGGAAGGGTGGAAACACCATATATTTT.

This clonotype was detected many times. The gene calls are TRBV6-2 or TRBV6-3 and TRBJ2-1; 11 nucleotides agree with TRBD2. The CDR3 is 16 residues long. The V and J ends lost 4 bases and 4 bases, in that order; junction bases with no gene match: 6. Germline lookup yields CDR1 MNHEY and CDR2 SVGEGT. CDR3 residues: CASSSIAGGRYNEQFF. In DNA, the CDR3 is TGTGCCAGCAGTTCAATAGCGGGAGGGCGATACAATGAGCAGTTCTTC.

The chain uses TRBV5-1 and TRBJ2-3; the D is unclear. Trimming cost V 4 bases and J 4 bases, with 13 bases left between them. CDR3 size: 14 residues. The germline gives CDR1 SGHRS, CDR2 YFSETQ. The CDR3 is CASSLEWGADTQYF. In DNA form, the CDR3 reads TGCGCCAGCAGCCTGGAGTGGGGTGCAGATACGCAGTATTTT.

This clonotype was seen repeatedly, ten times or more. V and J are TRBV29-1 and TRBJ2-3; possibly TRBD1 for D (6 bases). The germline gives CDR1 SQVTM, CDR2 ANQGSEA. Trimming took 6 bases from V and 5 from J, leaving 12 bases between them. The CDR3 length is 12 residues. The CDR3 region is CSVDLQGDTQYF. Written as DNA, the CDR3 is TGCAGCGTGGATTTACAGGGAGATACGCAGTATTTT.

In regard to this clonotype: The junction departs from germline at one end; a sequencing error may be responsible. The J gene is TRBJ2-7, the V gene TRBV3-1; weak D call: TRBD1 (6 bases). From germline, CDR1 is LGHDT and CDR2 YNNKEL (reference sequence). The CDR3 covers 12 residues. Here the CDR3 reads CASSKTGNELYF. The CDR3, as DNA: TGTGCCAGCAGCAAAACAGGGAACGAGCTGTACTTC.

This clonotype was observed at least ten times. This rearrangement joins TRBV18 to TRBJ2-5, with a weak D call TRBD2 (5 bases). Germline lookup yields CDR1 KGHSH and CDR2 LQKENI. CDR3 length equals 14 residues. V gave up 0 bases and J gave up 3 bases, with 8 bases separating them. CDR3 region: CASSPPPGKETQYF. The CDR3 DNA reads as TGTGCCAGCTCACCACCGCCCGGGAAAGAGACCCAGTACTTC.